One sample yielded the 3 T cell receptor beta chains listed below, sequenced in a study of blood T cell repertoires in COVID-19. Method: immunoSEQ multiplex PCR; TCRdb's copy keeps in-frame clones and lacks some. The sample lists approximately 180,000 clones, approximately 83% seen once, with around 9.9% in the top ten. What was sequenced was peripheral blood. These receptors were taken from a human donor with active or convalescent COVID-19. The donor label of this sample is uncertain.

This clone was counted only a few times. The chain has TRBV4-1 and TRBJ1-2, with D possibly matching TRBD1 (5 bases). This CDR3 is 13 amino acids long. The V and J ends lost 2 bases and 3 bases respectively, with 7 bases between them. The germline V gene has CDR1 MGHRA and CDR2 YSYEKL. The CDR3 here is CASSQQGYYGYTF. The CDR3 DNA is TGCGCCAGCAGCCAACAGGGATACTATGGCTACACCTTC.

This chain's CDR3 is CASSPGQTLEETQYF. The CDR3 region has the DNA TGTGCCAGCAGTCCCGGACAGACCCTCGAGGAGACCCAGTACTTC. The rearrangement uses TRBV27 and TRBJ2-5; D is perhaps TRBD1 (6 bases). CDR3 length: 15 amino acids. From germline, CDR1 is MNHEY and CDR2 SMNVEV (reference sequence). Trimming removed 5 bases from V and 5 bases from J, with 18 bases in between.

The rearrangement links TRBV28 to TRBJ1-4; no firm D call. Trimming removed 7 bases from V and 8 bases from J, with 11 bases in between. The germline gives CDR1 MDHEN, CDR2 SYDVKM. The CDR3 has 12 amino acids. The CDR3 DNA is TGTGCCAGCAACCGGGGAGGGGAAAAACTGTTTTTT. Translation gives CASNRGGEKLFF.